This T cell receptor beta chain was sequenced in a study of T cell repertoires in cytomegalovirus infection. Comments on this clonotype: Its antigen is as yet unknown.

Each CDR3 protein gets one entry after TCRdb re-called the reads with MiXCR. The table lists 800,000 to 950,000 distinct CDR3 sequences, approximately 30% of them singletons. Germline V gene sequence: CDR1 DFQATT, CDR2 SNEGSKA (reference sequence). V shed 6 bases, J shed 3 bases, and the junction held 7 bases outside the gene matches. The CDR3 is 15 residues long. This TCR was recovered from a human donor in good health (CMV status not recorded). Some clones in this sample may be carry-over from other donors' samples. The genes are TRBV20-1 and TRBJ1-5, with TRBD1 identical over 11 bases. The source was cultured CD8+ T cells from PBMCs, collected from culture after CMV antigen stimulation. The CDR3 DNA reads TGCAGTGCACCCGGACAGGGGGCAAACAATCAGCCCCAGCATTTT. Its translation: CSAPGQGANNQPQHF.